This TCR beta chain was sequenced for a study of shared T cell receptors in the human thymus (dated by TCRdb to the early 2020s). Looking at the study overall: The study investigated the way shared, self-reactive T-cell receptor alpha chains are produced in the human thymus.

Reading the germline V gene gives CDR1 SQVTM and CDR2 ANQGSEA. From the cysteine up to the phenylalanine, the CDR3 has a length of 13 residues. Only CDR3 DNA is held: 39 bases, read in frame from base 1. Unmatched junction bases come to 9, with V trimmed by 7 bases and J by 6 bases. On this clone: Its target antigen remains unknown. No much larger clone is present one base from it, and per-base qualities are unavailable.

Libraries were made using the immunoSEQ multiplex PCR assay. TCRdb limited this immuneACCESS table to in-frame rearrangements with V and J called. A share of clones is missing; checked studies link under half to unresolved V genes, and the rest is unexplained. The sample table holds 600,000 or so clones, of which roughly 86% were seen once. Of the sample, 0.009% to 0.0095% falls within the top ten clones. The sample was also linked to a second study, of human thymus T cells. According to the second study: In Finland, the donors were immunologically healthy infants who were having open corrective cardiac surgery for congenital heart defects. The thymus tissue came from surgical resects taken out during corrective cardiac surgery. Biased V and J gene segment usage appeared to be present in both thymic and peripheral blood repertoires. The related research found that thymic TCR repertoires overlapped highly between unrelated individuals. The study described the TCR alpha and beta repertoires in under 10 infant thymus samples and a handful of matching peripheral blood samples. The cohort included six male and two female infants, with donor ages spanning 7 to 244 days. Thymocytes were freed from the tissue by mechanical means and kept at -70 degrees C as pellets of about 9-30 million cells. A QIAsymphony instrument was used to extract genomic DNA from the frozen cell pellets. The immunoSEQ multiplex PCR assay was used to amplify the TCRB and TCRAD loci from a standardized quantity of quality-controlled genomic DNA. The V(D)J region was spanned by amplicons of a length sufficient to cover the CDR3 and to identify V and J genes. The commercial immunoSEQ service was used to sequence amplicons on an Illumina platform. Primer bias and sequencing errors were corrected as previously described, and TCRAD and TCRB were defined on the basis of the IMGT database. The repertoires were analysed using immunoSEQ Analyzer 3.0 and VDJTools for basic statistics, V/J segment usage, diversity estimates, rarefaction and pairwise overlap. Chao1, ChaoE, Efron-Thisted, Shannon and inverse Simpson indices were used to estimate diversity, which was also estimated on datasets down-sampled to the smallest sample. Repertoire overlap used strict matching of CDR3 nucleotide sequence, V gene and J gene, with Jaccard-based multidimensional scaling clustering. Thymus samples yielded on average approximately 800,000 unique TCRB clonotypes, compared with about 80,000 from blood samples.

This receptor chain uses TRBV29-1 and TRBJ1-2, with 9 bases in between that match TRBD1. The TCR originated in a boy under three years old with a congenital heart defect. Donor details come from another sample of the same person, matched by shared clones. The material sequenced was thymocytes. The nucleotide sequence reads as follows: TGCAGCGCCAGGGGGCGGACAGGGGATGGCTACACCTTC. This gives the protein CSARGRTGDGYTF. With the rest looked up from the reference TRBV29-1 and TRBJ1-2 genes rather than sequenced, the full variable domain is SAVISQKPSRDICQRGTSLTIQCQVDSQVTMMFWYRQQPGQSLTLIATANQGSEATYESGFVIDKFPISRPNLTFSTLTVSNMSPEDSSIYLCSARGRTGDGYTFGSGTRLTVV.